This T cell receptor (beta chain) was profiled in a study of CD8+CD57+ T cells in acquired aplastic anemia. This clonotype was seen repeatedly, ten times or more. All patients picked for sequencing had shown, by flow cytometry, an expansion of CD8+CD57+ cells. This CDR3 is built from 14 residues. Germline CDR1 reads SGDLS; CDR2 reads YYNGEE. V lost 0 bases to trimming and J lost 9 bases, with 13 bases between them. Using genomic DNA as the template, TCR beta VDJ and CDR3 profiling was carried out. TCRdb re-derived calls from the reads in MiXCR, one entry per CDR3 protein. The sample has tens of thousands of distinct CDR3 sequences; approximately 57% are singletons.

Sequencing was done on a sample of sorted CD4+, CD8+, or CD8+CD57+ T cells (not recorded which) from PBMCs. This TCR was recovered from a human donor with aplastic anemia. V usage is TRBV9 and J usage is TRBJ2-1; D is perhaps TRBD2 (6 bases). The CDR3 spells CASSVGGDPTEQFF. As DNA, the CDR3 is TGTGCCAGCAGCGTAGGGGGGGACCCCACTGAGCAGTTCTTC.